These 10 T cell receptor beta chains were all obtained from the same sample, sequenced in a study of blood T cell repertoires in COVID-19. TCRdb keeps only in-frame clones here, not all; method: immunoSEQ multiplex PCR. The table has 150,000 or so clones, 70% to 90% seen once; the top ten hold more than 7.5%. Sequencing used peripheral blood. These receptors all come from a man in his forties who had recovered from COVID-19.

The chain links TRBV19 to TRBJ1-3, with 7 nucleotides matching TRBD1. V gave up 5 bases and J gave up 3 bases; unmatched junction bases: 10. The CDR3 is 16 amino acids. Germline V lookup: CDR1 LNHDA, CDR2 SQIVND (reference sequence). Written as DNA, the CDR3 is TGTGCCAGTAGTTCAGCCAGCAGGGGGTTTGGAAACACCATATATTTT. Encoded protein: CASSSASRGFGNTIYF.

This rearrangement joins TRBV19 to TRBJ2-7, with 10 bases lining up with TRBD1. The V gene's germline CDR1 is LNHDA and CDR2 SQIVND (reference sequence). The V gene end was trimmed by 5 bases and the J gene end by 3 bases; junction bases not matched to a gene: 10. This CDR3 comprises 16 residues. The CDR3 protein is CASSPPGDRGRYEQYF. The CDR3 DNA is TGTGCCAGTAGTCCCCCGGGGGACAGGGGCCGCTACGAGCAGTACTTC.

V gene TRBV5-6 combines with J gene TRBJ1-2; 12 nucleotides agree with TRBD1. Germline trimming cut 10 bases from V and 7 bases from J; bases unmatched to any gene: 14. The CDR3 has 15 residues. Germline lookup yields CDR1 SGHDT and CDR2 YYEEEE. DNA of the CDR3: TGTGCCTCCAATCCCGCGGGACAGGGGGCGCTTGGCTACACCTTC. Translating gives CASNPAGQGALGYTF. The full variable domain, completed using reference TRBV5-6 and TRBJ1-2, is DAGVTQSPTHLIKTRGQQVTLRCSPKSGHDTVSWYQQALGQGPQFIFQYYEEEERQRGNFPDRFSGHQFPNYSSELNVNALLLGDSALYLCASNPAGQGALGYTFGSGTRLTVV.

This sequence joins TRBV11-2 and TRBJ2-3; 9 positions agree with TRBD2. The V and J ends lost 5 bases and 0 bases, in that order; junction bases with no gene match: 3. This CDR3 spans 15 amino acids. The germline gives CDR1 SGHAT, CDR2 FQNNGV. The CDR3: CASSTSGLSTDTQYF. DNA for the CDR3: TGTGCCAGCAGCACTAGCGGGCTGAGCACAGATACGCAGTATTTT.

This chain joins TRBV7-2 and TRBJ1-1; D remains ambiguous. Per germline, CDR1 SGHTA and CDR2 FQGNSA. This CDR3 has 13 residues. The germline V and J ends were trimmed by 0 bases and 5 bases, with 7 bases remaining between them. The CDR3 DNA sequence: TGTGCCAGCAGCTTAGCTTCGGAGACTGAAGCTTTCTTT. It encodes CASSLASETEAFF. The whole variable domain, filled in from reference TRBV7-2 and TRBJ1-1, reads GAGVSQSPSNKVTEKGKDVELRCDPISGHTALYWYRQSLGQGLEFLIYFQGNSAPDKSGLPSDRFSAERTGGSVSTLTIQRTQQEDSAVYLCASSLASETEAFFGQGTRLTVV.

The chain uses TRBV11-3 and TRBJ2-7; 12 bases align to TRBD1. The germline gives CDR1 SGHNT, CDR2 YENEEA. The CDR3 has 15 residues. Unmatched junction bases numbered 5, after V lost 3 bases and J lost 5 bases. Here the CDR3 DNA reads TGTGCCAGCAGCTTGGCCGGGACAGGGGGCCACGAGCAGTACTTC. Protein product: CASSLAGTGGHEQYF.

A few counts support this clone. The chain couples TRBV4-2 to TRBJ2-1; 8 bases are a match to TRBD2. CDR3 length: 16 residues. From germline, CDR1 is LGHNA and CDR2 YNFKEQ. The ends lost 0 bases at V and 7 bases at J; junction bases unmatched: 8. The CDR3 sequence: CASSQDDGGAWNEQFF. CDR3 nucleotides: TGTGCCAGCAGCCAAGATGACGGGGGGGCCTGGAATGAGCAGTTCTTC.

The chain couples TRBV6-5 to TRBJ1-1; maybe TRBD1 (6 bases). From germline, CDR1 is MNHEY and CDR2 SVGAGI. The ends were cut back, 2 bases at V and 1 base at J, with 11 bases in the middle. The CDR3 is 15 amino acids. The CDR3 DNA sequence: TGTGCCAGCAGTTACCTGGGGGCCTCGAACACTGAAGCTTTCTTT. Protein product: CASSYLGASNTEAFF.

J is TRBJ1-1 and V is TRBV4-3; maybe TRBD1 (6 bases). The CDR3 has 17 residues. Trimming removed 0 bases at V and 0 bases at J, with 14 bases between. Per germline, CDR1 LGHNA and CDR2 YSLEER. DNA for the CDR3: TGCGCCAGCAGCCAAGAGTCCCCGCGGGGGCTGAACACTGAAGCTTTCTTT. Translated, it gives CASSQESPRGLNTEAFF.

The CDR3 DNA is TGTGCCAGCTCAACGGATTGGAGCTACGAGCAGTACTTC. This sequence encodes CASSTDWSYEQYF. The rearrangement joins TRBV18 to TRBJ2-7; D remains unclear. The CDR3 consists of 13 residues. CDR1 is KGHSH and CDR2 is LQKENI in the germline V gene. V gave up 5 bases and J gave up 3 bases, with 11 bases separating them.